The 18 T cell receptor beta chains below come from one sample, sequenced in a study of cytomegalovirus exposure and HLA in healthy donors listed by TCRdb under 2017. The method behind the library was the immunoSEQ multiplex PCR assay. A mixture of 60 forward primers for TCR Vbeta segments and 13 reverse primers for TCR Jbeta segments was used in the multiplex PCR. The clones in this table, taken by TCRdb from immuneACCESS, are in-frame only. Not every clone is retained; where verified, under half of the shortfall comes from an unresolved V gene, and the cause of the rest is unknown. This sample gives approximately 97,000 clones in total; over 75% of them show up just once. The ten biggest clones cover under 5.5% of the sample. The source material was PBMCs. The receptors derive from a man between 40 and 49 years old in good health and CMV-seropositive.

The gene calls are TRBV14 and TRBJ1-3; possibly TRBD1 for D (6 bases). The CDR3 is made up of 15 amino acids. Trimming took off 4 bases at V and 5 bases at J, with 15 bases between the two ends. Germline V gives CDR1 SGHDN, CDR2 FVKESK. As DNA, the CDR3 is TGTGCCAGCAGCCCCGCGGGCAGGGGAAGAAACACCATATATTTT. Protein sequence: CASSPAGRGRNTIYF.

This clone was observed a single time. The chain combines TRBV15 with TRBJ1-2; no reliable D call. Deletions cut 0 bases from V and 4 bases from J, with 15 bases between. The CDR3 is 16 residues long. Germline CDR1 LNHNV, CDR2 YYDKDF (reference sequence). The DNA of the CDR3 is TGTGCCACCAGCAGAGATCTGTCCCCAGATGGCTATGGCTACACCTTC. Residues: CATSRDLSPDGYGYTF.

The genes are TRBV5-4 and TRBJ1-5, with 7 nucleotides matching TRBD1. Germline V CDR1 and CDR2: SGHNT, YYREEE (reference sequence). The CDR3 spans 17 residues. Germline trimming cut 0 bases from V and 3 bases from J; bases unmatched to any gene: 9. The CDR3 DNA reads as TGTGCCAGCAGCTTGGGGGGGACAGCGGAGCCCAATCAGCCCCAGCATTTT. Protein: CASSLGGTAEPNQPQHF.

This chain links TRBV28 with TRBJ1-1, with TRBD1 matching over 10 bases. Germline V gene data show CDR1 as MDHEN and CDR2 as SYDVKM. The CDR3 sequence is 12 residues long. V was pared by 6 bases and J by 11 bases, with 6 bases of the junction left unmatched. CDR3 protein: CASRRDRGRAFF. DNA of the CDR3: TGTGCCAGCAGACGGGACAGGGGCAGGGCTTTCTTT. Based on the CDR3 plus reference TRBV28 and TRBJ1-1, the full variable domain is DVKVTQSSRYLVKRTGEKVFLECVQDMDHENMFWYRQDPGLGLRLIYFSYDVKMKEKGDIPEGYSVSREKKERFSLILESASTNQTSMYLCASRRDRGRAFFGQGTRLTVV.

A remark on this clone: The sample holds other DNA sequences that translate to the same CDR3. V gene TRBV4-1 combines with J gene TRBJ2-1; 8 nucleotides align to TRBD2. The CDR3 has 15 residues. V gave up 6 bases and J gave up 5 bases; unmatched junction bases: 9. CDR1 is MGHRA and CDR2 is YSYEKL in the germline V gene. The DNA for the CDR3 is TGCGCCAGCAGGCCTGGGCTAGCGGGTAACAATGAGCAGTTCTTC. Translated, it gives CASRPGLAGNNEQFF.

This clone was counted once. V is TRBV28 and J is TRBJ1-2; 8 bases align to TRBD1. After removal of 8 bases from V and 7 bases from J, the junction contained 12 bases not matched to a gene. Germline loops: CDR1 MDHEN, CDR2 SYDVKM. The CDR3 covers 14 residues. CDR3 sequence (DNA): TGTGCCAGCCTATCGACAGGGGACGTTTCTGGCTACACCTTC. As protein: CASLSTGDVSGYTF.

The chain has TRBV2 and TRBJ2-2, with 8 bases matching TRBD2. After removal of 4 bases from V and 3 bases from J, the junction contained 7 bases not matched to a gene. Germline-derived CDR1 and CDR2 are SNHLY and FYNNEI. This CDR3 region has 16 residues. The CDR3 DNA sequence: TGTGCCAGCAGTGCCTCTAGCGGGCCGTACACCGGGGAGCTGTTTTTT. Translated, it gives CASSASSGPYTGELFF.

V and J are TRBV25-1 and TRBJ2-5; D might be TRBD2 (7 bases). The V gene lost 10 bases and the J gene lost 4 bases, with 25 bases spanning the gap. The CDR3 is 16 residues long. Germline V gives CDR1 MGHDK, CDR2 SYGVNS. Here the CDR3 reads CATARRGGRDRETQYF. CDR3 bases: TGTGCCACCGCACGGAGGGGGGGCCGGGATAGAGAGACCCAGTACTTC. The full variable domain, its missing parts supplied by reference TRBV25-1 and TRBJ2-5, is EADIYQTPRYLVIGTGKKITLECSQTMGHDKMYWYQQDPGMELHLIHYSYGVNSTEKGDLSSESTVSRIRTEHFPLTLESARPSHTSQYLCATARRGGRDRETQYFGPGTRLLVL.

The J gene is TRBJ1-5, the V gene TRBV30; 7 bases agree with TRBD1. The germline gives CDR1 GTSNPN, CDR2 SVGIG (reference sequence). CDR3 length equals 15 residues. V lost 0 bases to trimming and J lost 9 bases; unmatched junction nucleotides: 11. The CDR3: CAWSVLTGLGRPQHF. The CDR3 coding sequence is TGTGCCTGGAGTGTACTGACAGGGTTGGGTCGGCCCCAGCATTTT.

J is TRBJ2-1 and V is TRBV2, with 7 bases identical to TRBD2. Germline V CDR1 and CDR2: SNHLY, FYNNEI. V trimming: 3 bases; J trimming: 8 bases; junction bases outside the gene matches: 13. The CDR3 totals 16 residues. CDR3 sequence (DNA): TGTGCCAGCAGTGAGTCCAGCGGGGCGGGCCCATATGAGCAGTTCTTC. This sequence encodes CASSESSGAGPYEQFF.

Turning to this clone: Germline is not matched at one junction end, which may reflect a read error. CDR3 in amino acids: CASSVRGSGANGLTF. The DNA of the CDR3 is TGTGCCAGCAGCGTGAGGGGTTCAGGGGCCAACGGCCTGACTTTC. This chain links TRBV5-4 with TRBJ2-6; tentatively, D is TRBD1 (6 bases). CDR1 is SGHNT, CDR2 YYREEE, per germline (reference sequence). The CDR3 has 15 amino acids.

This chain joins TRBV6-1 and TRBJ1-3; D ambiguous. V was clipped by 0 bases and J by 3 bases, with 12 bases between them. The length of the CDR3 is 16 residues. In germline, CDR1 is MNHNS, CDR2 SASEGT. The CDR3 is CASSEAMSGSGNTIYF. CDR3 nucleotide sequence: TGTGCCAGCAGTGAAGCAATGTCCGGGAGTGGAAACACCATATATTTT.

The CDR3 DNA reads as TGCGCCAGCAGCTTGGAGACAGTAAATTCACCCCTCCACTTT. Residues: CASSLETVNSPLHF. The chain is built from TRBV5-1 and TRBJ1-6; D may be TRBD1 (5 bases). This CDR3 has 14 residues. Germline V CDR1 and CDR2: SGHRS, YFSETQ. V was cut by 0 bases and J by 7 bases, with 8 bases left in between.

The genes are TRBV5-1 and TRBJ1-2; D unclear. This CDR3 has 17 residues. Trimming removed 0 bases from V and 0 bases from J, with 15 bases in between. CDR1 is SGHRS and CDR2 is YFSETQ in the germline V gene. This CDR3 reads CASSLDSSIPSNYGYTF. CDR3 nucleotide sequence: TGCGCCAGCAGCTTGGACAGTTCGATACCCTCTAACTATGGCTACACCTTC.

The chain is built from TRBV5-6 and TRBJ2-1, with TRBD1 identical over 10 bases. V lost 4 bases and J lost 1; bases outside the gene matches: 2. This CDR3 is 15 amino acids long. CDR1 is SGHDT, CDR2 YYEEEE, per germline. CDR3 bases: TGTGCCAGCAGCCCGGACAGGGGGTCCTACAATGAGCAGTTCTTC. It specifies CASSPDRGSYNEQFF.

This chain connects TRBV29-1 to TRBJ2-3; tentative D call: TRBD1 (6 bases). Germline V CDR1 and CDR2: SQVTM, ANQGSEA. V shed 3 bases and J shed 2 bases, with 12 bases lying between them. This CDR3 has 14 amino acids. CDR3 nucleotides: TGCAGCGTTGATCAGGGGTTGGTCACAGATACGCAGTATTTT. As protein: CSVDQGLVTDTQYF.

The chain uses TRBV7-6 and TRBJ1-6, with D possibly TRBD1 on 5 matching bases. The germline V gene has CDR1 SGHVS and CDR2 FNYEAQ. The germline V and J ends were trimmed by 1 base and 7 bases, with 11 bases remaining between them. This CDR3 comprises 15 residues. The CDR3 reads CASSLGQGRNSPLHF. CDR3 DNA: TGTGCCAGCAGCTTAGGGCAGGGAAGGAATTCACCCCTCCACTTT. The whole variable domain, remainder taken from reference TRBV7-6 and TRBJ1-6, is GAGVSQSPRYKVTKRGQDVALRCDPISGHVSLYWYRQALGQGPEFLTYFNYEAQQDKSGLPNDRFSAERPEGSISTLTIQRTEQRDSAMYRCASSLGQGRNSPLHFGNGTRLTVT.

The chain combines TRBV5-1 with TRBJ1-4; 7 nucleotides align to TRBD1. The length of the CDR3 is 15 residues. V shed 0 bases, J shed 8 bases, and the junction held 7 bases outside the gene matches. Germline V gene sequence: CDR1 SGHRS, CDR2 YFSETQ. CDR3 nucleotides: TGCGCCAGCAGCTTGGGACAGGGTTACCTCGAAAAACTGTTTTTT. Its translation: CASSLGQGYLEKLFF.